Each of the 31 T cell receptor beta chains below was sequenced from the same sample in a study of blood T cell repertoires in COVID-19. Here immunoSEQ multiplex PCR was the method, and the copy in TCRdb shows in-frame clones only, minus some. The sample carries 70,000 to 100,000 clones, around 90% recorded once. Sequencing was done on a sample of peripheral blood. All receptors come from a woman of 80 years or more with active or convalescent COVID-19.

This clone was seen a handful of times. This rearrangement joins TRBV7-9 to TRBJ2-1, with a weak D call TRBD2 (6 bases). CDR3 length: 15 amino acids. The V end lost 0 bases, the J end lost 9 bases, and 15 bases lay between the germline ends. Per the germline V gene, CDR1 is SEHNR and CDR2 is FQNEAQ (reference sequence). The CDR3 nucleotides read TGTGCCAGCAGCTTAGCTGCGATGAACGGGGGTGAGCAGTTCTTC. This sequence encodes CASSLAAMNGGEQFF.

V is TRBV14 and J is TRBJ2-1, with 13 bases fitting TRBD2. The CDR3 has 17 amino acids. Germline loops: CDR1 SGHDN, CDR2 FVKESK. V dropped 2 bases and J dropped 4; count of bases not matched to a gene: 5. The chain's CDR3 is CASSQTSGRDLYNEQFF. The CDR3 DNA reads as TGTGCCAGCAGCCAAACTAGCGGGAGGGACCTTTACAATGAGCAGTTCTTC.

This chain connects TRBV19 to TRBJ1-5; D not certain. V dropped 4 bases and J dropped 4 bases, with 14 bases sitting between them. The length of the CDR3 is 15 residues. The germline V gene encodes CDR1 LNHDA and CDR2 SQIVND (reference sequence). The DNA for the CDR3 is TGTGCCAGTAGTACTGGAAGAGGAGGTAATCAGCCCCAGCATTTT. The encoded protein is CASSTGRGGNQPQHF.

This clone was found a few times. The chain employs TRBV5-1 and TRBJ2-1, with 14 bases identical to TRBD2. This CDR3 contains 14 residues. V lost 2 bases, J lost 9 bases, and 1 base stayed unmatched. Germline assignment: CDR1 SGHRS and CDR2 YFSETQ. The CDR3 nucleotides are TGCGCCAGCAGCTTCGGACTAGCGGGAGGTGAGCAGTTCTTC. This gives the protein CASSFGLAGGEQFF.

This clone has just one count. The gene calls are TRBV7-9 and TRBJ1-1; tentatively, D is TRBD1 (5 bases). The CDR3 spans 15 residues. Germline CDR1 is SEHNR and CDR2 is FQNEAQ (reference sequence). The V end lost 6 bases, the J end lost 3 bases, and 17 bases lay between the germline ends. Here the CDR3 reads CASSWGGGRDTEAFF. CDR3 DNA sequence: TGTGCCAGCAGTTGGGGCGGGGGTAGGGACACTGAAGCTTTCTTT. Supplemented by reference TRBV7-9 and TRBJ1-1, the full variable domain reads DTGVSQNPRHKITKRGQNVTFRCDPISEHNRLYWYRQTLGQGPEFLTYFQNEAQLEKSRLLSDRFSAERPKGSFSTLEIQRTEQGDSAMYLCASSWGGGRDTEAFFGQGTRLTVV.

J is TRBJ2-1 and V is TRBV19, with TRBD2 as a possible D gene (5 bases). In germline, CDR1 is LNHDA, CDR2 SQIVND (reference sequence). The CDR3 contains 13 residues. Trimming left V 5 bases short and J 3 bases short, with 8 bases between. The CDR3 here is CASSATNYNEQFF. DNA of the CDR3: TGTGCCAGTAGTGCGACTAACTACAATGAGCAGTTCTTC.

The CDR3 DNA sequence: TGCGCCAGCAGCAGGGGACAGGGTGAAGGCTACACCTTC. Amino acids: CASSRGQGEGYTF. This chain connects TRBV5-1 to TRBJ1-2, with 9 bases fitting TRBD1. V trimming: 4 bases; J trimming: 8 bases; junction bases outside the gene matches: 6. From germline, CDR1 is SGHRS and CDR2 YFSETQ. CDR3 length equals 13 residues.

The V and J genes are TRBV7-9 and TRBJ2-5; TRBD1 is a possible D gene (7 bases). The CDR3 is made up of 19 amino acids. Trimming left V 5 bases short and J 4 bases short, with 29 bases between. Looked up from germline, CDR1 is SEHNR and CDR2 is FQNEAQ (reference sequence). The CDR3 loop reads CASSTATGELRAEGETQYF. CDR3 coding DNA: TGTGCCAGCAGCACCGCTACAGGGGAATTGAGGGCGGAGGGAGAGACCCAGTACTTC.

The rearrangement uses TRBV6-5 and TRBJ1-5; TRBD1 matches 9 bases. Germline lookup yields CDR1 MNHEY and CDR2 SVGAGI. CDR3 size: 13 residues. The V segment lost 6 bases and the J segment 4 bases; nucleotides outside the gene matches: 1. CDR3 residues: CASSGTGNQPQHF. CDR3 sequence (DNA): TGTGCCAGCAGCGGGACAGGGAATCAGCCCCAGCATTTT.

This clone was detected a few times. The chain carries TRBV28 and TRBJ1-2, with TRBD1 matching over 7 bases. V shed 6 bases, J shed 4 bases, and the junction held 5 bases outside the gene matches. CDR1 is MDHEN, CDR2 SYDVKM, per germline. The CDR3 covers 13 residues. DNA for the CDR3: TGTGCCAGCAGGCCCGGGACAGTCTATGGCTACACCTTC. Its translation is CASRPGTVYGYTF.

This clone was picked up one time. The rearrangement uses TRBV2 and TRBJ2-7, with D perhaps TRBD2 (5 bases). V lost 11 bases, J lost 3 bases, and 17 bases lay in between. The CDR3 has 13 residues. CDR1 and CDR2 (germline): SNHLY, FYNNEI. The CDR3 coding sequence is TGTGCCCATCGGAACGGGAATAGCTACGAGCAGTACTTC. Translating gives CAHRNGNSYEQYF.

The chain combines TRBV7-2 with TRBJ2-1; 9 bases line up with TRBD1. The CDR3 is made up of 18 amino acids. CDR1 is SGHTA, CDR2 FQGNSA, per germline. V dropped 3 bases and J dropped 0; count of bases not matched to a gene: 9. The CDR3 coding sequence is TGTGCCAGCAGCTTCCAGAGGTTACAGGGGGCCTCCTACAATGAGCAGTTCTTC. It translates to CASSFQRLQGASYNEQFF. Complete variable domain (other parts from reference TRBV7-2 and TRBJ2-1): GAGVSQSPSNKVTEKGKDVELRCDPISGHTALYWYRQSLGQGLEFLIYFQGNSAPDKSGLPSDRFSAERTGGSVSTLTIQRTQQEDSAVYLCASSFQRLQGASYNEQFFGPGTRLTVL.

The chain carries TRBV4-1 and TRBJ2-7, with TRBD2 matching over 12 bases. V lost 3 bases and J lost 6; bases outside the gene matches: 9. The CDR3 loop spans 16 amino acids. CDR1 is MGHRA and CDR2 is YSYEKL in the germline V gene. The CDR3 nucleotides are TGCGCCAGCAGCCACTCGACTAGCGGGAGCTTACGCGAGCAGTACTTC. It yields the protein CASSHSTSGSLREQYF.

The chain has TRBV28 and TRBJ1-4; TRBD1 is a possible D gene (6 bases). This CDR3 is built from 17 residues. Germline values: CDR1 MDHEN, CDR2 SYDVKM. With 10 bases removed from V and 2 bases from J, the gap between germline ends came to 23 bases. CDR3 bases: TGTGCCACCAACTCCGGGGGGGCGGGGGGCACTAATGAAAAACTGTTTTTT. It encodes CATNSGGAGGTNEKLFF.

V is TRBV2 and J is TRBJ1-1; 8 bases are a match to TRBD1. Germline CDR1 and CDR2: SNHLY and FYNNEI. The trim removed 6 bases at V and 5 bases at J, leaving 8 bases unmatched. The CDR3 sequence is 14 residues long. This CDR3 reads CASSLRGLGTEAFF. The CDR3 nucleotides are TGTGCCAGCAGCCTCAGGGGGCTTGGAACTGAAGCTTTCTTT. The full variable domain, its missing parts supplied by reference TRBV2 and TRBJ1-1, is EPEVTQTPSHQVTQMGQEVILRCVPISNHLYFYWYRQILGQKVEFLVSFYNNEISEKSEIFDDQFSVERPDGSNFTLKIRSTKLEDSAMYFCASSLRGLGTEAFFGQGTRLTVV.

This chain connects TRBV6-5 to TRBJ1-1; tentatively, D is TRBD1 (6 bases). Trimming stripped 2 bases from V and 2 bases from J, with 9 bases between. The CDR3 consists of 14 residues. Germline values: CDR1 MNHEY, CDR2 SVGAGI. The CDR3 DNA is TGTGCCAGCAGTTACCGACAGGAAAACACTGAAGCTTTCTTT. Encoded protein: CASSYRQENTEAFF.

The chain recombines TRBV28 with TRBJ2-1; D gene ambiguous. With 1 base removed from V and 0 bases from J, the gap between germline ends came to 13 bases. The V gene's germline CDR1 is MDHEN and CDR2 SYDVKM. This CDR3 has 17 residues. CDR3 protein: CASSLFVLSSSYNEQFF. The CDR3 nucleotides read TGTGCCAGCAGTTTATTCGTCCTATCGAGCTCCTACAATGAGCAGTTCTTC. The full variable domain, rest sourced from reference TRBV28 and TRBJ2-1, is DVKVTQSSRYLVKRTGEKVFLECVQDMDHENMFWYRQDPGLGLRLIYFSYDVKMKEKGDIPEGYSVSREKKERFSLILESASTNQTSMYLCASSLFVLSSSYNEQFFGPGTRLTVL.

A single count supports this clone. CDR3 nucleotides: TGTGCCAGTGCGAGCGAAGTGGGTCACTATGGCTACACCTTC. Protein product: CASASEVGHYGYTF. The chain joins TRBV19 to TRBJ1-2; no definite D call. This CDR3 region has 14 residues. The V gene's germline CDR1 is LNHDA and CDR2 SQIVND (reference sequence). Trimming took off 8 bases at V and 3 bases at J, with 16 bases between the two ends.

The chain joins TRBV9 to TRBJ1-1; 8 bases align to TRBD1. CDR3 length: 15 residues. Germline V gives CDR1 SGDLS, CDR2 YYNGEE. V was pared by 4 bases and J by 3 bases, with 8 bases of the junction left unmatched. In DNA, the CDR3 is TGTGCCAGCAGCCCCCGCCAGGGGGCCTACACTGAAGCTTTCTTT. This sequence encodes CASSPRQGAYTEAFF.

The chain combines TRBV28 with TRBJ2-7; D might be TRBD2 (6 bases). V was cut by 5 bases and J by 4 bases, with 12 bases left in between. CDR3 length equals 13 residues. CDR1 is MDHEN and CDR2 is SYDVKM in the germline V gene. This CDR3 reads CASSGTSRYEQYF. CDR3 nucleotides: TGTGCCAGCAGTGGCACTAGCCGGTACGAGCAGTACTTC.

This chain joins TRBV28 and TRBJ1-1, with 11 bases lining up with TRBD1. Germline CDR1 MDHEN, CDR2 SYDVKM. CDR3 length equals 15 residues. V shed 6 bases and J 5 bases; nucleotides not matched to a gene: 8. CDR3 residues: CASSQTGTGGTEAFF. The CDR3 DNA reads TGTGCCAGCAGCCAAACCGGGACAGGGGGTACTGAAGCTTTCTTT.

The chain couples TRBV6-2 or TRBV6-3 to TRBJ2-3; 7 bases map to TRBD2. The V and J ends lost 0 bases and 2 bases, in that order; junction bases with no gene match: 5. This CDR3 contains 16 residues. Germline CDR1 reads MNHEY; CDR2 reads SVGEGT. The CDR3 nucleotides are TGTGCCAGCAGTTACTCCTATAGCGGGTTCACAGATACGCAGTATTTT. Translated: CASSYSYSGFTDTQYF.

V and J are TRBV5-1 and TRBJ2-5; 10 bases map to TRBD1. V shed 0 bases, J shed 3 bases, and the junction held 2 bases outside the gene matches. Germline assignment: CDR1 SGHRS and CDR2 YFSETQ. The CDR3 has 15 residues. Here the CDR3 reads CASSLVGTGEETQYF. The CDR3 DNA reads TGCGCCAGCAGCTTGGTTGGGACAGGGGAAGAGACCCAGTACTTC.

The chain is built from TRBV5-4 and TRBJ2-3; D is unclear. Per the germline V gene, CDR1 is SGHNT and CDR2 is YYREEE (reference sequence). V dropped 0 bases and J dropped 5 bases, with 10 bases sitting between them. This CDR3 contains 14 residues. The CDR3 region has the DNA TGTGCCAGCAGCTTGGCTCAGATATTAGATACGCAGTATTTT. It is translated as CASSLAQILDTQYF.

This chain links TRBV28 with TRBJ2-7; maybe TRBD1 (5 bases). CDR1 and CDR2 (germline): MDHEN, SYDVKM. CDR3 length: 15 amino acids. The V end was cut by 6 bases, the J end by 1 base, with 16 bases between. CDR3 coding DNA: TGTGCCAGCAGCCGTACAGGTTGGGATTCCTACGAGCAGTACTTC. This translates into CASSRTGWDSYEQYF.

This rearrangement joins TRBV7-8 to TRBJ1-6, with TRBD1 matching over 8 bases. V dropped 5 bases and J dropped 11; count of bases not matched to a gene: 5. The germline V gene encodes CDR1 SGHVS and CDR2 FQNEAQ. This CDR3 region has 13 residues. CDR3 protein: CASSPGTGPPLHF. CDR3 bases: TGTGCCAGCAGCCCAGGGACAGGACCACCCCTCCACTTT. The full variable domain, with the rest looked up from reference TRBV7-8 and TRBJ1-6, is GAGVSQSPRYKVAKRGQDVALRCDPISGHVSLFWYQQALGQGPEFLTYFQNEAQLDKSGLPSDRFFAERPEGSVSTLKIQRTQQEDSAVYLCASSPGTGPPLHFGNGTRLTVT.

This chain links TRBV6-5 with TRBJ1-1; possibly TRBD1 for D (6 bases). In germline, CDR1 is MNHEY, CDR2 SVGAGI. The V end was cut by 2 bases, the J end by 2 bases, with 9 bases between. The CDR3 has 14 amino acids. This chain's CDR3 is CASSYGGQNTEAFF. The DNA for the CDR3 is TGTGCCAGCAGTTACGGGGGACAAAACACTGAAGCTTTCTTT.

V is TRBV15 and J is TRBJ1-3; weak D call: TRBD1 (6 bases). Germline CDR1 reads LNHNV; CDR2 reads YYDKDF (reference sequence). The CDR3 covers 15 residues. The germline V and J ends were trimmed by 5 bases and 1 base, with 12 bases remaining between them. CDR3: CATSRGDRSGNTIYF. The CDR3, as DNA: TGTGCCACCAGCCGGGGAGACAGGTCTGGAAACACCATATATTTT.

J is TRBJ2-2 and V is TRBV9; D uncertain. The CDR3 length is 15 residues. The germline V gene has CDR1 SGDLS and CDR2 YYNGEE. V dropped 4 bases and J dropped 0 bases, with 10 bases sitting between them. CDR3 loop: CASSPGSSNTGELFF. CDR3 DNA: TGTGCCAGCAGCCCCGGGTCTTCGAACACCGGGGAGCTGTTTTTT.

V is TRBV27 and J is TRBJ1-5; D gene uncertain. This CDR3 comprises 15 residues. Per the germline V gene, CDR1 is MNHEY and CDR2 is SMNVEV (reference sequence). The V gene lost 5 bases and the J gene lost 5 bases, with 16 bases spanning the gap. The CDR3 is CASSRRASGHQPQHF. CDR3 sequence (DNA): TGTGCCAGCAGTCGCCGGGCAAGCGGGCATCAGCCCCAGCATTTT.

The genes are TRBV6-2 or TRBV6-3 and TRBJ2-5; D is possibly TRBD2 (5 bases). Germline V lookup: CDR1 MNHEY, CDR2 SVGEGT. Trimming pared 5 bases from V and 5 bases from J, leaving 18 bases between. This CDR3 has 15 residues. The CDR3 bases are TGTGCCAGCAGTCAATCCGGACTCGGAAGGGAGACCCAGTACTTC. It is translated as CASSQSGLGRETQYF.